The rows below give T cell receptor beta chains drawn from one sample of a study of long-term antiretroviral therapy in people with HIV. Here immunoSEQ multiplex PCR was the method, and the copy in TCRdb shows in-frame clones only, minus some. Among fewer than 20,000 clones, less than 80% were seen once, and the ten largest hold roughly 13%. Sequenced here: unsorted PBMCs, sampled 0.3 years after starting antiretroviral therapy. The receptors were gathered from a woman between 50 and 59 years old with HIV. Both conserved end residues are part of each CDR3. A D gene is named only where the DNA matches it firmly. Size tells how often a clone was seen (once, few, many) or the class of an expanded clone, and some rows leave it out.

len: 16
abundance: .
j_gene: TRBJ1-4
d_gene: .
v_gene: TRBV7-7
CDR3nt: TGTGCCAGCAGCTTACCCCCTACAGCAACTAATGAAAAACTGTTTTTT
CDR3aa: CASSLPPTATNEKLFF

len: 19
abundance: few
j_gene: TRBJ1-6
d_gene: TRBD1
v_gene: TRBV27
CDR3nt: TGTGCCAGCAGTTTTTCCGGGACAGGGGTAGGCTCCTATAATTCACCCCTCCACTTT
CDR3aa: CASSFSGTGVGSYNSPLHF

len: 13
abundance: .
j_gene: TRBJ2-5
d_gene: .
v_gene: TRBV5-6
CDR3nt: TGTGCCAGCAGCTTGGTGGCAGAAGAGACCCAGTACTTC
CDR3aa: CASSLVAEETQYF

len: 12
abundance: .
j_gene: TRBJ1-2
d_gene: .
v_gene: TRBV19
CDR3nt: TGTGCCAGTAGTATACCAGGCTATGGCTACACCTTC
CDR3aa: CASSIPGYGYTF

len: 15
abundance: .
j_gene: TRBJ2-2
d_gene: TRBD2
v_gene: TRBV7-9
CDR3nt: TGTGCCAGCAGCTTCGGGACTAGCGGCACCAGGGAGCTGTTTTTT
CDR3aa: CASSFGTSGTRELFF

len: 13
abundance: once
j_gene: TRBJ1-2
d_gene: TRBD1
v_gene: TRBV19
CDR3nt: TGTGCCAGTCGGGGCAGGGGGCAGGCTGGCTACACCTTC
CDR3aa: CASRGRGQAGYTF

len: 15
abundance: .
j_gene: TRBJ2-3
d_gene: TRBD2
v_gene: TRBV18
CDR3nt: TGTGCCAGCTCACCGAAGCGGGGGGACACAGATACGCAGTATTTT
CDR3aa: CASSPKRGDTDTQYF

len: 13
abundance: .
j_gene: TRBJ1-1
d_gene: .
v_gene: TRBV14
CDR3nt: TGTGCCAGCAGCCAAGATAATGAAGCTGAAGCTTTCTTT
CDR3aa: CASSQDNEAEAFF

len: 13
abundance: .
j_gene: TRBJ2-7
d_gene: .
v_gene: TRBV7-6
CDR3nt: TGTGCCAGCAGCTTAGCGCTGACCTACGAGCAGTACTTC
CDR3aa: CASSLALTYEQYF

len: 18
abundance: .
j_gene: TRBJ2-3
d_gene: .
v_gene: TRBV2
CDR3nt: TGTGCCAGCAACAGGGGGCTAGCGGGGACTTTTAGCACAGATACGCAGTATTTT
CDR3aa: CASNRGLAGTFSTDTQYF

len: 13
abundance: once
j_gene: TRBJ1-3
d_gene: .
v_gene: TRBV2
CDR3nt: TGTGCCAGCAGTGTGAGGGCTGGAAACACCATATATTTT
CDR3aa: CASSVRAGNTIYF

len: 13
abundance: .
j_gene: TRBJ2-7
d_gene: .
v_gene: TRBV18
CDR3nt: TGTGCCAGCTCACCCGAGACTAGCTACGAGCAGTACTTC
CDR3aa: CASSPETSYEQYF

len: 17
abundance: .
j_gene: TRBJ2-5
d_gene: TRBD2
v_gene: TRBV10-2
CDR3nt: TGCGCCAGCAGGAATAGCGGGGGGGCCCCTTACGGGGAGACCCAGTACTTC
CDR3aa: CASRNSGGAPYGETQYF

len: 14
abundance: .
j_gene: TRBJ1-1
d_gene: TRBD1
v_gene: TRBV27
CDR3nt: TGTGCCAGCAGTCTCGCCATTGACAGGGCCGAAGCTTTCTTT
CDR3aa: CASSLAIDRAEAFF

len: 16
abundance: few
j_gene: TRBJ1-2
d_gene: .
v_gene: TRBV6-1
CDR3nt: TGTGCCAGCAGTGAACATGGACAGAGGGGATCGGATGGCTACACCTTC
CDR3aa: CASSEHGQRGSDGYTF

len: 12
abundance: few
j_gene: TRBJ1-1
d_gene: .
v_gene: TRBV19
CDR3nt: TGTGCCAGTATTTCCCCAGACACTGAAGCTTTCTTT
CDR3aa: CASISPDTEAFF

len: 16
abundance: .
j_gene: TRBJ2-3
d_gene: TRBD2
v_gene: TRBV18
CDR3nt: TGTGCCAGCTCACCACCGGGGACTAGTGGGACAGATACGCAGTATTTT
CDR3aa: CASSPPGTSGTDTQYF

len: 15
abundance: .
j_gene: TRBJ1-2
d_gene: .
v_gene: TRBV6-6
CDR3nt: TGTGCCAGCAGTCTATCAGACAGGACTAACTATGGCTACACCTTC
CDR3aa: CASSLSDRTNYGYTF

len: 15
abundance: .
j_gene: TRBJ2-1
d_gene: .
v_gene: TRBV6-1
CDR3nt: TGTGCCAGCAGTGAAAGGGGGAGCTCCTACAATGAGCAGTTCTTC
CDR3aa: CASSERGSSYNEQFF

len: 14
abundance: once
j_gene: TRBJ1-2
d_gene: .
v_gene: TRBV10-2
CDR3nt: TGCGCCAGCAGCCCCGGACAGATGCGTTATGGCTACACCTTC
CDR3aa: CASSPGQMRYGYTF

len: 15
abundance: .
j_gene: TRBJ2-2
d_gene: .
v_gene: TRBV5-1
CDR3nt: TGCGCCAGCAGCCTCCCGGGACAGAACACCGGGGAGCTGTTTTTT
CDR3aa: CASSLPGQNTGELFF

len: 15
abundance: .
j_gene: TRBJ1-1
d_gene: .
v_gene: TRBV6-1
CDR3nt: TGTGCCAGCATCCCCTGGGGCGGATTGAACACTGAAGCTTTCTTT
CDR3aa: CASIPWGGLNTEAFF

len: 16
abundance: .
j_gene: TRBJ2-5
d_gene: TRBD2
v_gene: TRBV10-3
CDR3nt: TGTGCCATCAACCAGACTAGCGGGGGCCCCCAAGAGACCCAGTACTTC
CDR3aa: CAINQTSGGPQETQYF

len: 15
abundance: .
j_gene: TRBJ1-2
d_gene: .
v_gene: TRBV6-6
CDR3nt: TGTGCCAGCAGTTACTATGGGGGACCAAACTATGGCTACACCTTC
CDR3aa: CASSYYGGPNYGYTF

len: 13
abundance: .
j_gene: TRBJ1-4
d_gene: .
v_gene: TRBV6-1
CDR3nt: TGTGCCAGCAGCGGATACAGGGCTGAAAAACTGTTTTTT
CDR3aa: CASSGYRAEKLFF

len: 14
abundance: .
j_gene: TRBJ1-4
d_gene: .
v_gene: TRBV7-9
CDR3nt: TGTGCCAGCAGCTTAAAGGGAGTGAATGAAAAACTGTTTTTT
CDR3aa: CASSLKGVNEKLFF

len: 16
abundance: .
j_gene: TRBJ2-2
d_gene: .
v_gene: TRBV5-1
CDR3nt: TGCGCCAGCAGCTTGGCGACTACCTCGAACACCGGGGAGCTGTTTTTT
CDR3aa: CASSLATTSNTGELFF

len: 16
abundance: once
j_gene: TRBJ2-3
d_gene: TRBD2
v_gene: TRBV7-3
CDR3nt: TGTGCCAGCAGCACGGGACTAGCGGCTGGCACAGATACGCAGTATTTT
CDR3aa: CASSTGLAAGTDTQYF

len: 15
abundance: .
j_gene: TRBJ2-5
d_gene: .
v_gene: TRBV5-8
CDR3nt: TGTGCCAGCAGCTTGACGGGGACCCGGGGGGAGACCCAGTACTTC
CDR3aa: CASSLTGTRGETQYF

len: 16
abundance: .
j_gene: TRBJ2-1
d_gene: TRBD2
v_gene: TRBV7-9
CDR3nt: TGTGCCAGCAGCTTACGGCTAGCGGGGAGTAACAATGAGCAGTTCTTC
CDR3aa: CASSLRLAGSNNEQFF

len: 15
abundance: .
j_gene: TRBJ1-1
d_gene: TRBD1
v_gene: TRBV19
CDR3nt: TGTGCCAGTAGCCGACCGGGACAGGGAACCACTGAAGCTTTCTTT
CDR3aa: CASSRPGQGTTEAFF

len: 15
abundance: .
j_gene: TRBJ1-1
d_gene: .
v_gene: TRBV4-1
CDR3nt: TGCGCCAGCAGCCAATCAACAGGAAGGAGGACTGAAGCTTTCTTT
CDR3aa: CASSQSTGRRTEAFF

len: 13
abundance: .
j_gene: TRBJ2-7
d_gene: .
v_gene: TRBV7-8
CDR3nt: TGTGCCAGCAGCTCCCTCTCCTCTCACCCGCAGTACTTC
CDR3aa: CASSSLSSHPQYF

len: 14
abundance: .
j_gene: TRBJ1-2
d_gene: .
v_gene: TRBV19
CDR3nt: TGTGCCAGTAGCAGAGACGGTGTATGGAGTGGCTACACCTTC
CDR3aa: CASSRDGVWSGYTF

len: 14
abundance: .
j_gene: TRBJ1-2
d_gene: .
v_gene: TRBV5-1
CDR3nt: TGCGCCAGCAGCTTCGGCATCGGGGACTATGGCTACACCTTC
CDR3aa: CASSFGIGDYGYTF

len: 11
abundance: .
j_gene: TRBJ2-7
d_gene: .
v_gene: TRBV6-6
CDR3nt: TGTGCCACACAGGGAATCTACGAGCGGTACTTC
CDR3aa: CATQGIYERYF

len: 9
abundance: few
j_gene: TRBJ1-2
d_gene: .
v_gene: TRBV20-1
CDR3nt: TGCAGTGCCCTCTATGGCTACACCTTC
CDR3aa: CSALYGYTF

len: 13
abundance: .
j_gene: TRBJ2-1
d_gene: .
v_gene: TRBV7-2
CDR3nt: TGTGCCAGCAGCTGGCAGCGGTACAATGAGCAGTTCTTC
CDR3aa: CASSWQRYNEQFF

len: 17
abundance: .
j_gene: TRBJ2-5
d_gene: .
v_gene: TRBV7-2
CDR3nt: TGTGCCAGCAGCTTAAACCTGGGGGGGCAGGGTACGGAGACCCAGTACTTC
CDR3aa: CASSLNLGGQGTETQYF

len: 13
abundance: .
j_gene: TRBJ1-6
d_gene: .
v_gene: TRBV30
CDR3nt: TGTGCCTGGAGTGTAGGAGGGAATTCACCCCTCCACTTT
CDR3aa: CAWSVGGNSPLHF

len: 15
abundance: once
j_gene: TRBJ2-2
d_gene: .
v_gene: TRBV10-2
CDR3nt: TGCGCCAGCAGTGAATGGAGAGGGGACACCGGGGAGCTGTTTTTT
CDR3aa: CASSEWRGDTGELFF

len: 12
abundance: .
j_gene: TRBJ1-2
d_gene: .
v_gene: TRBV15
CDR3nt: TGTGCTACAGGGCAACAGGACTATGGCTACACCTTC
CDR3aa: CATGQQDYGYTF

len: 12
abundance: few
j_gene: TRBJ1-2
d_gene: .
v_gene: TRBV6-4
CDR3nt: TGTGCCAGCAGTGACTCGGATCGCGGCTACACCTTC
CDR3aa: CASSDSDRGYTF